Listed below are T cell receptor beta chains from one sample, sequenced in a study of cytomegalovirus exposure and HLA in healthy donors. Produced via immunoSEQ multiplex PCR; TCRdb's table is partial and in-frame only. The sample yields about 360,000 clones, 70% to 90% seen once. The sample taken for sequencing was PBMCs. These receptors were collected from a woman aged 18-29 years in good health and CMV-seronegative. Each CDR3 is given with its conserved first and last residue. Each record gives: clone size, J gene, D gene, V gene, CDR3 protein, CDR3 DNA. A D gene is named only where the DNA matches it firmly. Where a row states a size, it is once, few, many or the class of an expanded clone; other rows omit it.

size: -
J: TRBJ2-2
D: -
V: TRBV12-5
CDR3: CASGLEGVSRELFF
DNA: TGTGCTAGTGGTTTGGAGGGGGTTAGCCGGGAGCTGTTTTTT

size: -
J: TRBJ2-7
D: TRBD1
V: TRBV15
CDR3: CATRDRVPLEQYF
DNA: TGTGCCACCCGGGACAGGGTTCCCCTCGAGCAGTACTTC

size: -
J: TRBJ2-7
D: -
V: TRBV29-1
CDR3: CSVEADYSYEQYF
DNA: TGCAGCGTTGAAGCAGACTACTCCTACGAGCAGTACTTC

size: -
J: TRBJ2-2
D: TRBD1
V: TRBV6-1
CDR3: CASSGMRDRSTGELFF
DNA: TGTGCCAGCAGTGGGATGAGGGACAGAAGCACCGGGGAGCTGTTTTTT

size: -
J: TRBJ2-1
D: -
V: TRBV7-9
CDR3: CASRPRERVNRPFF
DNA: TGTGCCAGCCGACCCAGGGAACGGGTTAATAGGCCGTTCTTC

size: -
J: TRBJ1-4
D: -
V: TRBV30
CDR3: CAWSRREYKDGNEKLFF
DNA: TGTGCCTGGAGTCGGAGGGAGTATAAGGACGGGAATGAAAAACTGTTTTTT

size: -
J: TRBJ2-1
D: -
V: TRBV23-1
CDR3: CASSYGFSGSYNEQFF
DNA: TGCGCCAGCTCTTATGGGTTCTCGGGCTCCTACAATGAGCAGTTCTTC

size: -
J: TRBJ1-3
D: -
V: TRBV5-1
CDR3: CASSYDRTSGNTIYF
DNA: TGCGCCAGCAGCTATGACAGAACTTCTGGAAACACCATATATTTT

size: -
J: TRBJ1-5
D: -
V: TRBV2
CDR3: CASSEARGKEYNQPQHF
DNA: TGTGCCAGCAGTGAAGCAAGAGGGAAGGAGTACAATCAGCCCCAGCATTTT

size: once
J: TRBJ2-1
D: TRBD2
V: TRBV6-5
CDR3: CASRGGYSYNEQFF
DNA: TGTGCCAGTCGGGGGGGGTACTCCTACAATGAGCAGTTCTTC

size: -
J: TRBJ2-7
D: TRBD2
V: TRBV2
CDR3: CASRIAGGRYEQYF
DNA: TGTGCCAGCAGAATAGCGGGGGGGCGCTACGAGCAGTACTTC

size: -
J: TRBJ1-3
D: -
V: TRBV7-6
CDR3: CASSSPRDSGNTIYF
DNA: TGTGCCAGCAGCTCTCCGAGGGACTCTGGAAACACCATATATTTT

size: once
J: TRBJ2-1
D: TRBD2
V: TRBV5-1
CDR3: CASSRLAGDYNEQFF
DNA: TGCGCCAGCAGTAGACTAGCGGGGGACTACAATGAGCAGTTCTTC

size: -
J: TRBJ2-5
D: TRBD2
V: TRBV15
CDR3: CATSGYGTSDETQYF
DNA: TGTGCCACCAGCGGCTACGGGACTAGCGACGAGACCCAGTACTTC

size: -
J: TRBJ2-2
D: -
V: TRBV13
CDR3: CASSFTGYTGELFF
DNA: TGTGCCAGCAGCTTTACAGGGTACACCGGGGAGCTGTTTTTT

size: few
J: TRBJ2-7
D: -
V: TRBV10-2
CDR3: CASSETETYEQYF
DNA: TGCGCCAGCAGTGAAACAGAAACCTACGAGCAGTACTTC

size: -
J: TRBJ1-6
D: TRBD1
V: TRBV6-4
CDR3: CASSDGTGGNSPLHF
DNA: TGTGCCAGCAGTGACGGGACAGGGGGAAATTCACCCCTCCACTTT

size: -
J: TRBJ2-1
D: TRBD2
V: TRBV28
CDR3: CAGGGLSYNEQFF
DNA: TGTGCCGGCGGGGGACTTTCCTACAATGAGCAGTTCTTC

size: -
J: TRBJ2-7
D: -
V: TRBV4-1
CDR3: CASSQGSGIAYEQYF
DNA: TGCGCCAGCAGCCAAGGCTCCGGGATCGCCTACGAGCAGTACTTC

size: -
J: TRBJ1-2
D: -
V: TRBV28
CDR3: CGTGGAYGYTF
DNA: TGTGGCACAGGAGGGGCTTATGGCTACACCTTC

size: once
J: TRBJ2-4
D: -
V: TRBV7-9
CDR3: CASSPGAVVAKNIQYF
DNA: TGTGCCAGCAGCCCTGGGGCGGTGGTAGCCAAAAACATTCAGTACTTC

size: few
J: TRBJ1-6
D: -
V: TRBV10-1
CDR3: CASSEGRTPLHF
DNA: TGCGCCAGCAGTGAGGGGAGAACACCCCTCCACTTT

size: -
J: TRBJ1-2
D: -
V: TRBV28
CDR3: CASSLSGVYGYTF
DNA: TGTGCCAGCAGTTTATCGGGAGTCTATGGCTACACCTTC

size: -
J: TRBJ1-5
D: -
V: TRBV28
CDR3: CASLQGSRNQPQHF
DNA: TGTGCCAGCTTACAGGGTTCACGAAATCAGCCCCAGCATTTT

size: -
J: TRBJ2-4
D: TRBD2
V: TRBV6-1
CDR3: CASSDTPIAGRYF
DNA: TGTGCCAGCAGCGATACCCCCATAGCGGGGAGGTACTTC

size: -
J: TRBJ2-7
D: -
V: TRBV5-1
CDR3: CASREGRPYEQYF
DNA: TGCGCCAGCAGAGAGGGGAGGCCCTACGAGCAGTACTTC

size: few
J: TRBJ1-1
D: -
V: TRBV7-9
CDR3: CASRLGVTEAFF
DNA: TGTGCCAGCAGACTGGGAGTAACTGAAGCTTTCTTT

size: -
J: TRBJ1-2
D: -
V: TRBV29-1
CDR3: CSVEERTDHYGYTF
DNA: TGCAGCGTTGAAGAAAGGACAGACCACTATGGCTACACCTTC

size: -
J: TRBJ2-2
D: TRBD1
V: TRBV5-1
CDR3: CASNSGQPNTGELFF
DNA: TGCGCCAGCAATTCGGGACAGCCGAACACCGGGGAGCTGTTTTTT

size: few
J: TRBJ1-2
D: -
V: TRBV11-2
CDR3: CASSLRREGRGYTF
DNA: TGTGCCAGCAGCTTACGTCGTGAGGGAAGGGGCTACACCTTC

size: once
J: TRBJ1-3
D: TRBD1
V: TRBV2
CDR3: CASSEWGQGIGNTIYF
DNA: TGTGCCAGCAGTGAATGGGGACAGGGAATTGGAAACACCATATATTTT

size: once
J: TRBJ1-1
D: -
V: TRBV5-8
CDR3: CASSGTGYTEAFF
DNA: TGTGCCAGCAGCGGCACAGGGTACACTGAAGCTTTCTTT

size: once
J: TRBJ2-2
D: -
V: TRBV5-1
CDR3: CASSFEGHPGELFF
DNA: TGCGCCAGCAGCTTTGAGGGCCATCCCGGGGAGCTGTTTTTT

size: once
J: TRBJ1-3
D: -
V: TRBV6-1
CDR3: CASSPWSYVGNTIYF
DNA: TGTGCCAGCAGTCCGTGGTCCTACGTAGGAAACACCATATATTTT

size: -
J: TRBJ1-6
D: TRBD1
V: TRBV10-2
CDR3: CASSGDGTGLSPLHF
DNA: TGCGCCAGCAGTGGAGACGGGACAGGGCTTTCACCCCTCCACTTT